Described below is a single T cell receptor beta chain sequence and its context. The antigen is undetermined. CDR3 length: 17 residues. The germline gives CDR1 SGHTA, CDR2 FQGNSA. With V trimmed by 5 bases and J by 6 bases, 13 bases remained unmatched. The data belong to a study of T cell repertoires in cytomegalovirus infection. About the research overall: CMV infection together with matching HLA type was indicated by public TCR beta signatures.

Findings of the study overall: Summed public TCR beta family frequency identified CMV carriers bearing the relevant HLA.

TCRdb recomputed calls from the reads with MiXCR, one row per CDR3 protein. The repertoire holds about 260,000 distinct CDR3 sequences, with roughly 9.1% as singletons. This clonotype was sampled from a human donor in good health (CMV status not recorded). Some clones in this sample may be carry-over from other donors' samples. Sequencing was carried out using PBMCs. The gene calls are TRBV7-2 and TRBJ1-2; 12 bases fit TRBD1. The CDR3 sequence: CASSHPFGTGGRNGYTF. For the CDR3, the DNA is TGTGCCAGCAGCCACCCCTTCGGGACAGGGGGCCGCAATGGCTACACCTTC. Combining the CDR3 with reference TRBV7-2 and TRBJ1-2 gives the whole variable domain GAGVSQSPSNKVTEKGKDVELRCDPISGHTALYWYRQSLGQGLEFLIYFQGNSAPDKSGLPSDRFSAERTGGSVSTLTIQRTQQEDSAVYLCASSHPFGTGGRNGYTFGSGTRLTVV.